The next 21 T cell receptor beta chains were all read from a single sample in a study of Tregs in tolerant kidney transplant recipients. Repertoires were generated with immunoSEQ multiplex PCR, while TCRdb's copy carries only in-frame clones and drops some. The sample lists some 110,000 clones, roughly 92% occurring once. The sequenced sample consisted of CD4+ T cells from blood. All receptors derive from a human donor in good health.

The V gene is TRBV7-7, the J gene TRBJ2-1, with D possibly matching TRBD2 (6 bases). Trimming left V 2 bases short and J 1 base short, with 9 bases between. CDR1 and CDR2 (germline): SSHAT, FNYEAQ (reference sequence). The CDR3 is made up of 15 amino acids. CDR3 DNA sequence: TGTGCCAGCAGCTTACTTAGCGGATCCTACAATGAGCAGTTCTTC. Protein product: CASSLLSGSYNEQFF.

V gene TRBV6-6 combines with J gene TRBJ1-1; D not resolved. V dropped 0 bases and J dropped 1 base, with 6 bases sitting between them. This CDR3 is 14 amino acids long. Germline CDR1 MNHNY, CDR2 SVGAGI (reference sequence). CDR3 loop: CASSYSTGNTEAFF. The CDR3 DNA reads as TGTGCCAGCAGTTACTCGACGGGGAACACTGAAGCTTTCTTT.

The genes are TRBV5-1 and TRBJ2-1, with D perhaps matching TRBD1 (6 bases). Germline V lookup: CDR1 SGHRS, CDR2 YFSETQ. Deletions cut 0 bases from V and 5 bases from J, with 12 bases between. The CDR3 sequence is 15 residues long. The CDR3 DNA follows: TGCGCCAGCAGCTTGGCACCTGGACAGAACAATGAGCAGTTCTTC. It yields the protein CASSLAPGQNNEQFF. Full variable domain (outside the CDR3, taken from reference TRBV5-1 and TRBJ2-1): KAGVTQTPRYLIKTRGQQVTLSCSPISGHRSVSWYQQTPGQGLQFLFEYFSETQRNKGNFPGRFSGRQFSNSRSEMNVSTLELGDSALYLCASSLAPGQNNEQFFGPGTRLTVL.

The chain is built from TRBV7-2 and TRBJ2-1; 8 positions agree with TRBD2. The germline CDR1 and CDR2 sequences are SGHTA and FQGNSA. The CDR3 loop spans 14 amino acids. V gave up 5 bases and J gave up 12 bases; unmatched junction bases: 12. In DNA, the CDR3 is TGTGCCAGCAGCGCGGAGACTAGCGCCACAGGGCAGTTCTTC. As protein: CASSAETSATGQFF.

The chain combines TRBV6-1 with TRBJ1-1, with D uncertain. Deletions cut 7 bases from V and 5 bases from J, with 11 bases between. Germline values: CDR1 MNHNS, CDR2 SASEGT. The CDR3 contains 12 residues. For the CDR3, the DNA is TGTGCCAGCACTTATGGGGTGACTGAAGCTTTCTTT. Its translation is CASTYGVTEAFF.

In this sample, this clone turned up once. CDR3 in DNA: TGTGCCAGCCGCAGAGGGAGCAGAGCGAACACCGGGGAGCTGTTTTTT. Translation gives CASRRGSRANTGELFF. V and J are TRBV19 and TRBJ2-2, with a weak D call TRBD2 (5 bases). The V and J ends lost 9 bases and 0 bases respectively, with 17 bases between them. Germline V gives CDR1 LNHDA, CDR2 SQIVND (reference sequence). The CDR3 loop spans 16 amino acids.

The chain carries TRBV11-2 and TRBJ2-1; D remains unclear. Germline CDR1 is SGHAT and CDR2 is FQNNGV. This CDR3 is built from 14 residues. The V and J ends lost 5 bases and 9 bases respectively, with 17 bases between them. For the CDR3, the DNA is TGTGCCAGCAGCCCAACGACGGTAGTCGGTGAGCAGTTCTTC. Translated, it gives CASSPTTVVGEQFF.

The chain links TRBV18 to TRBJ2-7, with TRBD1 identical over 7 bases. V shed 0 bases, J shed 4 bases, and the junction held 3 bases outside the gene matches. The CDR3 is made up of 14 amino acids. Looked up from germline, CDR1 is KGHSH and CDR2 is LQKENI. For the CDR3, the DNA is TGTGCCAGCTCACCACCCGGCAGGGGGTACGAGCAGTACTTC. This translates into CASSPPGRGYEQYF.

The chain recombines TRBV18 with TRBJ1-2; the D gene is possibly TRBD1 (5 bases). The germline V and J ends were trimmed by 2 bases and 5 bases, with 15 bases remaining between them. Germline CDR1 KGHSH, CDR2 LQKENI. The CDR3 consists of 15 residues. The CDR3 DNA reads TGTGCCAGCTCACCAAGGGGTCCCCTCGGATATGGCTACACCTTC. Protein sequence: CASSPRGPLGYGYTF.

The chain joins TRBV10-3 to TRBJ2-2; the D gene is possibly TRBD1 (7 bases). Germline V gene sequence: CDR1 ENHRY, CDR2 SYGVKD. Between the trimmed V and J ends, which lost 4 bases and 3 bases, there was a span of 9 bases. The CDR3 is 14 residues long. CDR3 loop: CAISARGDTGELFF. The CDR3 region has the DNA TGTGCCATCAGTGCCAGGGGGGACACCGGGGAGCTGTTTTTT.

In its sample, this clone was seen once. The chain recombines TRBV10-1 with TRBJ2-3; 10 nucleotides line up with TRBD2. This CDR3 contains 20 residues. The germline CDR1 and CDR2 sequences are WNHNN and SYGVQD (reference sequence). J gave up 2 bases and V 9 bases, and 23 bases lay outside the gene matches. CDR3 protein: CASSSGREREWDNPTDTQYF. CDR3 DNA sequence: TGCGCCAGTTCTAGCGGGAGAGAGAGAGAGTGGGATAATCCCACAGATACGCAGTATTTT.

The rearrangement links TRBV6-6 to TRBJ1-1; no firm D call. Between the trimmed V and J ends, which lost 10 bases and 0 bases, there was a span of 9 bases. Germline CDR1 and CDR2: MNHNY and SVGAGI (reference sequence). The CDR3 totals 12 residues. CDR3: CATGWLNTEAFF. Here the CDR3 DNA reads TGTGCCACGGGTTGGCTGAACACTGAAGCTTTCTTT.

The CDR3 sequence: CASSISQGGAYGYTF. Written as DNA, the CDR3 is TGTGCCAGTAGTATCTCCCAGGGGGGCGCCTATGGCTACACCTTC. The chain uses TRBV19 and TRBJ1-2; 7 bases line up with TRBD1. The J segment lost 4 bases and the V segment lost 3 bases, leaving 8 bases of the junction unmatched. CDR1 and CDR2 from the germline V gene are LNHDA and SQIVND (reference sequence). The CDR3 spans 15 residues.

V is TRBV5-4 and J is TRBJ2-4; D is uncertain. The germline V gene encodes CDR1 SGHNT and CDR2 YYREEE (reference sequence). Between the trimmed V and J ends, which lost 0 bases and 0 bases, there was a span of 7 bases. The CDR3 has 15 residues. CDR3 sequence: CASSLEGLAKNIQYF. The CDR3 DNA reads as TGTGCCAGCAGCTTGGAAGGCTTAGCCAAAAACATTCAGTACTTC.

CDR3 sequence: CASSTDWTGELFF. DNA of the CDR3: TGTGCCAGCAGCACCGACTGGACCGGGGAGCTGTTTTTT. This rearrangement joins TRBV2 to TRBJ2-2; D gene uncertain. The CDR3 extends over 13 amino acids. Looked up from germline, CDR1 is SNHLY and CDR2 is FYNNEI. V lost 6 bases and J lost 5, with 10 bases in between.

The rearrangement joins TRBV23-1 to TRBJ2-1; D gene ambiguous. TRBV23-1 counts as an open reading frame of uncertain function. Deletions cut 4 bases from V and 6 bases from J, with 4 bases between. This CDR3 spans 11 amino acids. The CDR3 DNA follows: TGCGCCAGCAGTCCAGTCAATGAGCAGTTCTTC. This encodes CASSPVNEQFF.

This clone was seen a handful of times. The chain recombines TRBV6-5 with TRBJ1-6; unclear D gene. CDR1 is MNHEY, CDR2 SVGAGI, per germline. Trimming cost V 5 bases and J 4 bases, with 9 bases left between them. This CDR3 has 14 amino acids. CDR3 residues: CASSAGPYNSPLHF. The CDR3 region has the DNA TGTGCCAGCAGTGCCGGGCCTTATAATTCACCCCTCCACTTT.

The V gene is TRBV11-2, the J gene TRBJ1-3; D might be TRBD1 (6 bases). Germline-derived CDR1 and CDR2 are SGHAT and FQNNGV. The V gene lost 3 bases and the J gene lost 4 bases, with 22 bases spanning the gap. CDR3 length equals 18 residues. The DNA of the CDR3 is TGTGCCAGCAGCTTCGAGCGGGGCAGGGGCCCGCGGGGAAACACCATATATTTT. Amino acids: CASSFERGRGPRGNTIYF.

This chain uses TRBV20-1 with TRBJ2-7; 9 nucleotides match TRBD2. The CDR3 totals 11 residues. Germline values: CDR1 DFQATT, CDR2 SNEGSKA (reference sequence). CDR3 DNA sequence: TGCAGAATAGCGGGAGCCTACGAGCAGTACTTC. Translated, it gives CRIAGAYEQYF.

V gene TRBV6-5 combines with J gene TRBJ2-5; the D is unclear. Germline-derived CDR1 and CDR2 are MNHEY and SVGAGI. The CDR3 contains 10 residues. V was shortened by 3 bases and J by 10 bases, with 6 bases between the two germline ends. DNA of the CDR3: TGTGCCAGCAGTTATCAAGTCCAGTACTTC. Translating it yields CASSYQVQYF.

This clone was seen only once. This rearrangement joins TRBV5-4 to TRBJ1-2; possible D gene TRBD1, 5 bases. Germline CDR1 reads SGHNT; CDR2 reads YYREEE (reference sequence). Trimming removed 4 bases at V and 7 bases at J, with 20 bases between. The CDR3 is made up of 15 amino acids. The CDR3 sequence is CASSGGTEGFGGYTF. CDR3 in DNA: TGTGCCAGCAGCGGAGGGACCGAGGGGTTTGGTGGCTACACCTTC.